The present entry profiles one T cell receptor beta chain with its context. This may be a read error, as it is one base from a much larger clone. A read error is likely, as this CDR3 ends without the conserved phenylalanine or tryptophan. Trimming pared 4 bases from V and 5 bases from J, leaving 9 bases between. The CDR3 covers 13 residues. CDR1 is LGHNA and CDR2 is YNFKEQ in the germline V gene. Treg sorting used a CD4+CD25+CD127-/low gate. Via MiXCR, TCRdb re-called the 5' RACE reads, giving one row per CDR3 protein. The repertoire holds tens of thousands of distinct CDR3 sequences, with 22% as singletons.

Source material: Tregs sorted from a lymph node. The chain links TRBV4-2 to TRBJ2-1; no clear D. The origin of this receptor is a female donor with breast cancer. The CDR3 is CASSLLIDNEQFL. The CDR3 bases are TGTGCCAGCAGCCTCCTTATTGACAATGAGCAGTTCCTC.